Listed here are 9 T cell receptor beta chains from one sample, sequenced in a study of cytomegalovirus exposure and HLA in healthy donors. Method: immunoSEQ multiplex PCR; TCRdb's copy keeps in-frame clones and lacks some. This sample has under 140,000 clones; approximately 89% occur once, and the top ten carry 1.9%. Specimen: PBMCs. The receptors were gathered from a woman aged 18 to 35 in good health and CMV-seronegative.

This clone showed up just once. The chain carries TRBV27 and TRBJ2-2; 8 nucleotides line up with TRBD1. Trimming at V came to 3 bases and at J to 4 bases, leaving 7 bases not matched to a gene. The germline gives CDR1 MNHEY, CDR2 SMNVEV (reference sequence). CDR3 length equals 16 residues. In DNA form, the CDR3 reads TGTGCCAGCAGTTTTTCTTCGGACAGGGCCACCGGGGAGCTGTTTTTT. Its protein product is CASSFSSDRATGELFF.

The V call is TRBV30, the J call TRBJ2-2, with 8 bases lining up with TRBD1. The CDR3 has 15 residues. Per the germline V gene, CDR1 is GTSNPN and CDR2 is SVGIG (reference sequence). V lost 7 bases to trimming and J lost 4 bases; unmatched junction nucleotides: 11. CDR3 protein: CAFLATGAGTGELFF. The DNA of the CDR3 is TGTGCCTTCCTAGCGACAGGGGCCGGCACCGGGGAGCTGTTTTTT.

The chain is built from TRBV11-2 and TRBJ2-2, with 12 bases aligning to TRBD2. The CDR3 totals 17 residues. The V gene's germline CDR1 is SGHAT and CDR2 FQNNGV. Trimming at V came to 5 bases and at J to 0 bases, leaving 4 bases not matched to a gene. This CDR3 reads CASSPRTSGANTGELFF. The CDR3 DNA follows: TGTGCCAGCAGCCCAAGGACTAGCGGGGCGAACACCGGGGAGCTGTTTTTT.

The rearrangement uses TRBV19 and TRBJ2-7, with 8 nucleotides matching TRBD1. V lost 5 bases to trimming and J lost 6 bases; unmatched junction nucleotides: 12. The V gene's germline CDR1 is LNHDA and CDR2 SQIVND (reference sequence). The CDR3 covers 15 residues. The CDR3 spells CASSRGRDRMGEQYF. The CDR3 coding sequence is TGTGCCAGTAGTCGGGGCCGGGACAGGATGGGCGAGCAGTACTTC.

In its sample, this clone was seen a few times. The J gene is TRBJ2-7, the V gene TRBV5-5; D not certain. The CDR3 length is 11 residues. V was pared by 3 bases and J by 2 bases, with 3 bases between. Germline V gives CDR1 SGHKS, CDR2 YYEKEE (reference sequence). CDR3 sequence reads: CASSYTYEQYF. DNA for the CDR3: TGTGCCAGCAGCTATACCTACGAGCAGTACTTC.

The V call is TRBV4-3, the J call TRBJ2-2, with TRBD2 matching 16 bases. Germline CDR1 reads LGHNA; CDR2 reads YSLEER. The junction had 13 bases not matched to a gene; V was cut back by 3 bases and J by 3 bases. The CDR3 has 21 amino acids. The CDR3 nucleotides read TGCGCCAGCAGCCACTCGAACACCGGGACTAGCGGGAGGGTGGACACCGGGGAGCTGTTTTTT. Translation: CASSHSNTGTSGRVDTGELFF.

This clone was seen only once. CDR3 coding DNA: TGTGCCAGCAGAAGACAGACTTTTTCTAATGAAAAACTGTTTTTT. Translated, it gives CASRRQTFSNEKLFF. The chain combines TRBV2 with TRBJ1-4, with D perhaps TRBD1 (5 bases). Germline values: CDR1 SNHLY, CDR2 FYNNEI. There are 15 residues in the CDR3. V lost 6 bases, J lost 3 bases, and 14 bases lay in between.

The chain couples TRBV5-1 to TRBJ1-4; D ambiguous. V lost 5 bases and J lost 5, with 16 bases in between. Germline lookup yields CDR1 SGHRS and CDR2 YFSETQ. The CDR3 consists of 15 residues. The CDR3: CASSYRLRSNEKLFF. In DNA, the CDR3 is TGCGCCAGCAGTTACAGACTACGATCGAATGAAAAACTGTTTTTT.

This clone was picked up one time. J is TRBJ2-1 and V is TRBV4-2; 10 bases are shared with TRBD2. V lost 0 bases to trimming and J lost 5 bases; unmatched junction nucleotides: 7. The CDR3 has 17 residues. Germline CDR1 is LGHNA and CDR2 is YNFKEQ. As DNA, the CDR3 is TGTGCCAGCAGCCAAGAGAGCGGGAGGGCCTTCGACAATGAGCAGTTCTTC. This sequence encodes CASSQESGRAFDNEQFF.